Listed below are T cell receptor beta chains from one sample, sequenced in a study of CD4 and CD8 cells across lung adenocarcinoma regions. Each CDR3 protein is one row after TCRdb ran MiXCR on the PCR reads. This table holds 9,500 to 11,000 distinct CDR3 sequences, 59% found once. Sample: CD8+ T cells from the margin of a lung tumor. Every receptor here comes from a male donor with lung adenocarcinoma. The CD4 and CD8 labels of this study may be unreliable. The CDR3 runs from the conserved cysteine through the conserved F or W. Fields, in order: clone size, J gene, D gene, V gene, CDR3 protein, CDR3 DNA. The D gene is left open where the match is weak. Rows give clone size only sometimes, using once, few, many, or a class for an expanded clone.

NA,TRBJ2-7,NA,TRBV6-5,CASSSNTRYEQYF,TGTGCCAGCAGTTCCAATACTCGCTACGAGCAGTACTTC
NA,TRBJ1-2,NA,TRBV6-5,CASSYTPSSNYGYTF,TGTGCCAGCAGTTACACACCCTCCTCTAACTATGGCTACACCTTC
NA,TRBJ1-2,NA,TRBV6-1,CASQPRGGDYGYTF,TGTGCCAGCCAACCCCGCGGGGGGGACTATGGCTACACCTTC
NA,TRBJ2-5,NA,TRBV6-1,CASSGGLHAETQYF,TGTGCCAGCAGCGGGGGCCTTCACGCAGAGACGCAGTACTTC
NA,TRBJ1-1,NA,TRBV6-1,CASSEPGLGTEAFF,TGTGCCAGCAGTGAACCGGGGCTGGGGACTGAAGCTTTCTTT
once,TRBJ2-3,NA,TRBV6-1,CASRAGSYGTQYF,TGTGCCAGCCGGGCAGGGTCATACGGTACGCAGTATTTT
few,TRBJ2-7,NA,TRBV4-1,CASSPTGPYEQYF,TGCGCCAGCAGTCCGACAGGACCCTACGAGCAGTACTTC
NA,TRBJ2-1,TRBD1,TRBV4-1,CASSLGQGYGEQFF,TGCGCCAGCAGCCTGGGACAGGGCTACGGTGAGCAGTTCTTC
few,TRBJ1-3,NA,TRBV9,CASSVEGISGNTIYF,TGTGCCAGCAGCGTAGAGGGGATCTCTGGAAACACCATATATTTT
NA,TRBJ2-7,NA,TRBV6-5,CASSYPVGDQNEQYF,TGTGCCAGCAGTTACCCCGTTGGGGATCAGAACGAGCAGTACTTC
NA,TRBJ2-2,NA,TRBV27,CASSLAVANTGELFF,TGTGCCAGCAGTTTAGCCGTCGCGAACACCGGGGAGCTGTTTTTT
NA,TRBJ1-5,NA,TRBV10-2,CASSETGYSNQPQHF,TGCGCCAGCAGTGAGACAGGCTATAGCAATCAGCCCCAGCATTTT
NA,TRBJ2-7,NA,TRBV12-5,CASGLATGTGVDNEQYF,TGTGCTAGTGGTTTGGCCACAGGGACGGGGGTAGACAATGAGCAGTACTTC
NA,TRBJ2-5,TRBD2,TRBV6-1,CAAGKVGLEADTQYF,TGTGCCGCGGGGAAAGTCGGACTAGAGGCAGATACCCAGTATTTC
few,TRBJ2-5,TRBD1,TRBV6-1,CASSRTRTGQETQYF,TGTGCCAGCAGCCGAACCCGGACAGGGCAAGAGACCCAGTACTTC
NA,TRBJ2-7,NA,TRBV14,CASSQDLVTYEQYF,TGTGCCAGCAGCCAAGACTTGGTGACCTACGAGCAGTACTTC
NA,TRBJ2-3,NA,TRBV27,CASRSLPGWDTDTQYF,TGTGCCAGCAGGTCGCTCCCAGGATGGGACACAGATACGCAGTATTTT
NA,TRBJ1-1,NA,TRBV27,CASSTTGRTEAFF,TGTGCCAGCAGCACAACAGGGCGTACTGAAGCTTTCTTT
once,TRBJ2-5,NA,TRBV30,CAWSGRAGETQYF,TGTGCCTGGAGCGGCAGGGCAGGAGAGACCCAGTACTTC
many,TRBJ1-2,TRBD1,TRBV27,CASSFRQGAGGYTF,TGTGCCAGCAGTTTCCGGCAGGGGGCAGGAGGCTACACCTTC
many,TRBJ2-3,NA,TRBV6-1,CASSDRGGGTDTQYF,TGTGCCAGCAGTGATCGCGGAGGGGGCACAGATACGCAGTATTTT
NA,TRBJ2-3,TRBD2,TRBV10-2,CARGLGGGSPDTQYF,TGCGCCAGGGGACTAGGGGGAGGGAGCCCAGATACGCAGTATTTT
few,TRBJ2-1,NA,TRBV7-2,CASSLEDPRPQQFF,TGTGCCAGCAGCTTAGAGGACCCGCGGCCTCAGCAGTTCTTC
many,TRBJ2-5,NA,TRBV4-1,CASSQQQDWGETQYF,TGCGCCAGCAGCCAACAACAGGACTGGGGAGAGACCCAGTACTTC
many,TRBJ2-2,TRBD2,TRBV6-5,CASSYSRGLGGSGTGELFF,TGTGCCAGCAGTTACTCGCGCGGTTTAGGCGGGAGTGGCACCGGGGAGCTGTTTTTT
NA,TRBJ2-2,TRBD1,TRBV6-5,CASTFAGTGNTGELFF,TGTGCCAGCACTTTCGCCGGGACAGGGAACACCGGGGAGCTGTTTTTT
few,TRBJ2-7,TRBD1,TRBV27,CASSFYPGGPESEQYF,TGTGCCAGCAGTTTTTACCCAGGGGGCCCCGAGTCCGAGCAGTACTTC